A selection of T cell receptor beta chains follows, all from one sample in a study of blood T cells in healthy people across ages. TCRdb fed the 5' RACE reads into MiXCR, producing one record per CDR3 protein. In the table there are 850,000 to 1,300,000 distinct CDR3 sequences, roughly 45% of which are singletons. Sequenced: blood. Receptors originate from a woman between 55 and 75 years old in good health. Both conserved end residues are part of each CDR3. D genes are given only for firm matches. Clone size is shown for a subset of rows, as once, few, many or a class of expanded clone.

.,TRBV27,TRBD2,TRBJ2-7,CASSWTSGNSYEQYF,TGTGCCAGCAGTTGGACTAGCGGGAATTCCTACGAGCAGTACTTC
.,TRBV6-6,TRBD1,TRBJ2-1,CASSRLRTGPYNEQFF,TGTGCCAGCAGTAGACTACGGACAGGTCCCTACAATGAGCAGTTCTTC
.,TRBV5-4,TRBD2,TRBJ2-5,CASSLFAGVRQYF,TGTGCCAGCAGCTTGTTTGCGGGAGTAAGGCAGTACTTC
.,TRBV6-6,.,TRBJ2-1,CASSFNSGGEADEQFF,TGTGCCAGCAGCTTTAACTCAGGGGGGGAGGCGGATGAGCAGTTCTTC
.,TRBV3-1,TRBD1,TRBJ1-6,CASSQETGAKNSPLHF,TGTGCCAGCAGCCAAGAGACAGGGGCGAAGAATTCACCCCTCCACTTT
few,TRBV7-2,TRBD2,TRBJ2-1,CASSLGESAGDEQFF,TGTGCCAGCAGCTTGGGGGAGTCGGCGGGAGACGAGCAGTTCTTC
.,TRBV3-1,.,TRBJ2-7,CASSLTAGDEQYF,TGTGCCAGCAGCCTTACTGCAGGGGACGAGCAGTACTTC
.,TRBV5-1,TRBD1,TRBJ2-3,CASSRTGVSTDTQYF,TGCGCCAGCAGTCGGACAGGCGTTAGCACAGATACGCAGTATTTT
few,TRBV6-2/TRBV6-3,TRBD1,TRBJ1-2,CASSYVGQGGYTF,TGTGCCAGCAGTTACGTTGGACAGGGCGGCTACACCTTC
few,TRBV7-2,.,TRBJ1-4,CASSLWGANEKLFF,TGTGCCAGCAGCTTATGGGGAGCTAATGAAAAACTGTTTTTT
.,TRBV12-3/TRBV12-4,.,TRBJ2-1,CASSHPLANEQFF,TGTGCCAGCAGTCACCCTCTAGCGAATGAGCAGTTCTTC
.,TRBV21-1,.,TRBJ2-7,CASSKESGDPYEQYF,TGTGCCAGCAGCAAAGAGAGCGGGGACCCCTACGAGCAGTACTTC
few,TRBV28,.,TRBJ2-4,CASSVLGIKNIQYF,TGTGCCAGCAGTGTCTTAGGGATCAAAAACATTCAGTACTTC
.,TRBV14,.,TRBJ1-1,CASSQDQGPRDRAFF,TGTGCCAGCAGCCAAGATCAGGGCCCCAGGGACCGGGCTTTCTTT
.,TRBV6-4,.,TRBJ2-7,CASSDSSPEYEQYF,TGTGCCAGCAGTGACTCTAGCCCAGAATACGAGCAGTACTTC
.,TRBV27,.,TRBJ1-2,CASGQGWGYTF,TGTGCCAGCGGCCAGGGTTGGGGCTACACCTTC
.,TRBV29-1,TRBD2,TRBJ2-3,CSVATSGTDTQYF,TGCAGCGTTGCTACTAGCGGAACAGATACGCAGTATTTT
.,TRBV24-1,.,TRBJ2-7,CATSDPGSSYEQYF,TGTGCCACCAGTGACCCCGGGTCCTCCTACGAGCAGTACTTC
.,TRBV27,.,TRBJ2-3,CASSVSHGDTQYF,TGTGCCAGCAGTGTTTCCCACGGAGATACGCAGTATTTT
.,TRBV10-3,.,TRBJ2-3,CAIGGVAGDTQYF,TGTGCCATCGGGGGTGTGGCGGGAGATACGCAGTATTTT
few,TRBV15,.,TRBJ1-4,CATSRDSPRGDEKLFF,TGTGCCACCAGCAGAGATAGCCCCAGGGGAGATGAAAAACTGTTTTTT
few,TRBV6-2/TRBV6-3,TRBD2,TRBJ2-5,CASSYLASGRSETQYF,TGTGCCAGCAGTTACTTAGCCAGCGGGAGATCGGAGACCCAGTACTTC
.,TRBV20-1,.,TRBJ2-7,CSAPHGGSINYEQYF,TGCAGTGCCCCTCACGGGGGCTCAATTAACTACGAGCAGTACTTC
.,TRBV28,TRBD2,TRBJ2-5,CASRLTGGYEQYF,TGTGCCAGCAGACTAACGGGAGGTTATGAGCAGTACTTC
.,TRBV7-8,TRBD2,TRBJ2-5,CASSLEAGGRETQYF,TGTGCCAGCAGCTTAGAGGCGGGAGGTCGAGAGACCCAGTACTTC
.,TRBV27,TRBD1,TRBJ1-2,CASRNRQGRFYGYTF,TGTGCCAGCAGAAACCGACAGGGGCGATTCTATGGCTACACCTTC
.,TRBV7-3,.,TRBJ2-7,CASSFSPGSGYEQYF,TGTGCCAGCAGCTTTTCACCGGGATCGGGTTACGAGCAGTACTTC
.,TRBV11-2,TRBD2,TRBJ2-2,CASSLDRPGLAGGPRTGELFF,TGTGCCAGCAGCTTAGACCGCCCGGGACTAGCGGGAGGGCCCCGGACCGGGGAGCTGTTTTTT
.,TRBV14,.,TRBJ2-7,CARKMGGYEQYF,TGTGCCAGGAAAATGGGCGGCTACGAGCAGTACTTC
few,TRBV11-2,.,TRBJ2-1,CASSLVQNYNEQFF,TGTGCCAGCAGCTTAGTGCAAAATTACAATGAGCAGTTCTTC
few,TRBV2,.,TRBJ2-1,CASSEARLPSYNEQFF,TGTGCCAGCAGTGAGGCGCGGCTCCCCTCCTACAATGAGCAGTTCTTC
.,TRBV29-1,TRBD1,TRBJ2-3,CSVEWGTADTQYF,TGCAGCGTTGAATGGGGGACAGCTGATACGCAGTATTTT
.,TRBV14,TRBD1,TRBJ2-3,CASSLTGGNTDTQYF,TGTGCCAGCAGTTTGACAGGGGGCAACACAGATACGCAGTATTTT
.,TRBV29-1,TRBD1,TRBJ2-3,CSVGTGRSADTQYF,TGCAGCGTTGGGACAGGGAGGTCTGCAGATACGCAGTATTTT
few,TRBV20-1,.,TRBJ2-5,CSAEDRAGGTQYF,TGCAGTGCCGAGGACAGGGCGGGGGGTACCCAGTACTTC
.,TRBV30,.,TRBJ2-5,CAWSNGLTGQETQYF,TGTGCCTGGAGTAACGGCCTAACGGGGCAAGAGACCCAGTACTTC
.,TRBV6-5,TRBD2,TRBJ2-1,CASRVSSGHYNEQFF,TGTGCCAGCAGAGTGTCTAGCGGACACTACAATGAGCAGTTCTTC
.,TRBV20-1,.,TRBJ2-6,CSASLTQSGANVLTF,TGCAGTGCTAGCCTGACACAGTCTGGGGCCAACGTCCTGACTTTC
.,TRBV5-1,.,TRBJ1-2,CASSLAGKINYGYTF,TGCGCCAGCAGCTTGGCCGGAAAGATTAACTATGGCTACACCTTC
.,TRBV19,TRBD1,TRBJ2-7,CASSHSVRTGDHEQYF,TGTGCCAGTAGTCACTCCGTCCGGACAGGGGACCACGAGCAGTACTTC
.,TRBV5-6,.,TRBJ1-2,CASSLLGIRGHYGYTF,TGTGCCAGCAGCTTGTTGGGGATCAGGGGCCACTATGGCTACACCTTC
once,TRBV11-3,TRBD2,TRBJ2-7,CASSLGGRALDEQYF,TGTGCCAGCAGCTTAGGGGGGAGGGCCCTCGACGAGCAGTACTTC